The sequence of this T cell receptor beta chain was determined in a study of cytomegalovirus exposure and HLA in healthy donors. The overall study: Prior work identified more than 90 million unique TCR beta sequences in about 179 million T cells. Of all 400 or so donors who were genotyped, about 80% belonged to the Caucasian-associated ancestry cluster.

There are 15 residues in the CDR3. Germline V lookup: CDR1 SGHRS, CDR2 YFSETQ. The V and J ends lost 0 bases and 3 bases respectively, with 10 bases between them. Healthy individuals who donated bone marrow served as the donors. PCR employed 60 Vbeta and 13 Jbeta primers. Assay: immunoSEQ multiplex PCR; the TCRdb copy retains only in-frame clones and omits some. Altogether roughly 150,000 clones are present, approximately 83% being singletons, with the ten largest covering over 3%. Sequenced: PBMCs. This clonotype originated in a man aged 35 to 55 in good health and CMV-seronegative. The chain links TRBV5-1 to TRBJ1-5; no reliable D call. In DNA form, the CDR3 reads TGCGCCAGCAGCTTGGGAGACACAAACAATCAGCCCCAGCATTTT. Protein: CASSLGDTNNQPQHF.